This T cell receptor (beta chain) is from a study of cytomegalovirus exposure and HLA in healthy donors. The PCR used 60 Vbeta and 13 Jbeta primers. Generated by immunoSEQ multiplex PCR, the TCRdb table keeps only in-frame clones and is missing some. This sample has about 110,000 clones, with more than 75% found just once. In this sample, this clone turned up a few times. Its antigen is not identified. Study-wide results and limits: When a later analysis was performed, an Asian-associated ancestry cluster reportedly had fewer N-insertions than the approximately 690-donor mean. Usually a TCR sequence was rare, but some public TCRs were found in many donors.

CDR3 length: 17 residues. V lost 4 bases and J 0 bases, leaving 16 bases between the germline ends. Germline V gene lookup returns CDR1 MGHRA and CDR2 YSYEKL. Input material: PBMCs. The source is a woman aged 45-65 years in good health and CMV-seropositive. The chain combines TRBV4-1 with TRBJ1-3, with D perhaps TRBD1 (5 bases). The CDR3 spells CASSPLSTAGSGNTIYF. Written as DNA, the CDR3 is TGCGCCAGCAGCCCGTTGTCGACAGCCGGCTCTGGAAACACCATATATTTT.